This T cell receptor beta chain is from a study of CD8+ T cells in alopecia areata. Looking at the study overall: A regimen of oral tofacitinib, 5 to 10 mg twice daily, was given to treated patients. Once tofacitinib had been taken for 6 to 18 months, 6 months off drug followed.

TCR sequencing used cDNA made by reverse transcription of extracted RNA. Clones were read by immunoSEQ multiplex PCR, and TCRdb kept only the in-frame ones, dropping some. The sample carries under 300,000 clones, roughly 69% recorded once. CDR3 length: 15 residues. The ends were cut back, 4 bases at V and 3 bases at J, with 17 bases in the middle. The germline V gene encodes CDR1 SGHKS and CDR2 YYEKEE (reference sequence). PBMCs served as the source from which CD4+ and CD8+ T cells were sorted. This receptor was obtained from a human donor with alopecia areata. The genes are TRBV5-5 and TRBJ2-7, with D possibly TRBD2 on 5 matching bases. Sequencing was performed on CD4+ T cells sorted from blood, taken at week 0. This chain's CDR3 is CASSPFGEGSYEQYF. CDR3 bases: TGTGCCAGCAGCCCCTTCGGGGAAGGGAGCTACGAGCAGTACTTC.